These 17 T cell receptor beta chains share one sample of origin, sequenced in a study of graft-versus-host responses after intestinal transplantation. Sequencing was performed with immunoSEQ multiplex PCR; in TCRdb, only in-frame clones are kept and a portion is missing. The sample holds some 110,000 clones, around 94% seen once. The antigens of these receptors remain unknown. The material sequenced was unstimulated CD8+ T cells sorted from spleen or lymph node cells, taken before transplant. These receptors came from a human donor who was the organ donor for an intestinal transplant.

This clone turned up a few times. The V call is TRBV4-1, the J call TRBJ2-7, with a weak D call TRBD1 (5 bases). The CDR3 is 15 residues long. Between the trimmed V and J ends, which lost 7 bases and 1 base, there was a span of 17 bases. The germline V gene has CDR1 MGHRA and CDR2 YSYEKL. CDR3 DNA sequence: TGCGCCAGCACTCAGGCCCAGGGAAGTTCCTACGAGCAGTACTTC. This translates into CASTQAQGSSYEQYF.

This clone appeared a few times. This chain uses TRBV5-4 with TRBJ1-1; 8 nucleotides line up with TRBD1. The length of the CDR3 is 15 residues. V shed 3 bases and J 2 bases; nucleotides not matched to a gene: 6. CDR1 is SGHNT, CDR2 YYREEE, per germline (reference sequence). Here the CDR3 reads CASSSETGGNTEAFF. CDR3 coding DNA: TGTGCCAGCAGCTCCGAAACAGGGGGAAACACTGAAGCTTTCTTT. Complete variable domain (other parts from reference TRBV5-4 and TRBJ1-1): ETGVTQSPTHLIKTRGQQVTLRCSSQSGHNTVSWYQQALGQGPQFIFQYYREEENGRGNFPPRFSGLQFPNYSSELNVNALELDDSALYLCASSSETGGNTEAFFGQGTRLTVV.

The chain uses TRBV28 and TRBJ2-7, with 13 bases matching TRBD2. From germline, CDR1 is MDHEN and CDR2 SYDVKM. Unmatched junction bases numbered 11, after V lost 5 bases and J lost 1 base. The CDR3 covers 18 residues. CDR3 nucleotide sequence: TGTGCCAGCAGTCCCACTAGCGGGAGGGCAGACCGATCCTACGAGCAGTACTTC. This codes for CASSPTSGRADRSYEQYF.

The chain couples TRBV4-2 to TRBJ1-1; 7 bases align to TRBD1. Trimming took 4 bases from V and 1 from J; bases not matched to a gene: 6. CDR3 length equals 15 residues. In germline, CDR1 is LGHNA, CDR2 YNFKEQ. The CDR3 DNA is TGTGCCAGCAGCCGCCCGACAGGGAGGAACACTGAAGCTTTCTTT. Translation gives CASSRPTGRNTEAFF.

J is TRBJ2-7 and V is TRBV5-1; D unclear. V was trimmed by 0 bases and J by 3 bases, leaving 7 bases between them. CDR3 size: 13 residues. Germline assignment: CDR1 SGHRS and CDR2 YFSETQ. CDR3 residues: CASSLDPYYEQYF. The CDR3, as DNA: TGCGCCAGCAGCTTGGATCCATACTACGAGCAGTACTTC.

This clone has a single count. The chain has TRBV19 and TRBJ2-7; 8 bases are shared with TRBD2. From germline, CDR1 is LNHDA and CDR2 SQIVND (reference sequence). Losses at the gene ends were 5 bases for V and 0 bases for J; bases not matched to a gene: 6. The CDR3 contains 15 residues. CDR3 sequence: CASSWLSGSSYEQYF. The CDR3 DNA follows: TGTGCCAGTAGTTGGTTAAGCGGGAGCTCCTACGAGCAGTACTTC.

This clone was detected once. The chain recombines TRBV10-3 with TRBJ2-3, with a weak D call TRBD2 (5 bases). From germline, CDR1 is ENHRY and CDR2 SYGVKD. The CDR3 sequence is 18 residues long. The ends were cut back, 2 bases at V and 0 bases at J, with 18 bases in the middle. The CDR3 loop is CAISETGLGSASTDTQYF. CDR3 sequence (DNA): TGTGCCATCAGTGAGACGGGTCTAGGGAGCGCCAGCACAGATACGCAGTATTTT.

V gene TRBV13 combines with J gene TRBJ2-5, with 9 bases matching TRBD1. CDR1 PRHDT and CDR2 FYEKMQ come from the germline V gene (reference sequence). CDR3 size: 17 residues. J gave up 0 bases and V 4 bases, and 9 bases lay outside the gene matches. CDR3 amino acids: CASSSSLGTGHQETQYF. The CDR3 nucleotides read TGTGCCAGCAGCTCCTCCCTAGGGACAGGGCACCAAGAGACCCAGTACTTC.

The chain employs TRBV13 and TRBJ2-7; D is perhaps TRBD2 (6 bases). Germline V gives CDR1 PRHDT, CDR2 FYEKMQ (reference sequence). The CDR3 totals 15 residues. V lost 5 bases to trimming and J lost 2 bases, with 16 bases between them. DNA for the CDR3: TGTGCCAGCAGCCTCAGAGGCGGGGCAGCCTACGAGCAGTACTTC. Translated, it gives CASSLRGGAAYEQYF. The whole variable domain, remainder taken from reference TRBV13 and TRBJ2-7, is AAGVIQSPRHLIKEKRETATLKCYPIPRHDTVYWYQQGPGQDPQFLISFYEKMQSDKGSIPDRFSAQQFSDYHSELNMSSLELGDSALYFCASSLRGGAAYEQYFGPGTRLTVT.

CDR3 protein: CATSREGIGYEQYF. CDR3 DNA: TGTGCCACCAGCAGAGAGGGTATAGGCTACGAGCAGTACTTC. V usage is TRBV15 and J usage is TRBJ2-7; no firm D call. The germline V gene encodes CDR1 LNHNV and CDR2 YYDKDF (reference sequence). The CDR3 contains 14 residues. The V gene lost 0 bases and the J gene lost 3 bases, with 9 bases spanning the gap.

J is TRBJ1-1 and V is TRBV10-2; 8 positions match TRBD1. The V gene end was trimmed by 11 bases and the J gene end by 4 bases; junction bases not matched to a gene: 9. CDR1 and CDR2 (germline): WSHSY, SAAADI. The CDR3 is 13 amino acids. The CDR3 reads CAGRQGLATEAFF. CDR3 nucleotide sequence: TGCGCCGGAAGACAGGGGTTGGCCACTGAAGCTTTCTTT.

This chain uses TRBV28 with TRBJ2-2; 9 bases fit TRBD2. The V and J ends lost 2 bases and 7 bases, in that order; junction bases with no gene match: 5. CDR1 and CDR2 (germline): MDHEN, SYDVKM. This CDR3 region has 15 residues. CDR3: CASSLLSGRIGELFF. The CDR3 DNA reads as TGTGCCAGCAGTTTACTCAGCGGGAGGATCGGGGAGCTGTTTTTT.

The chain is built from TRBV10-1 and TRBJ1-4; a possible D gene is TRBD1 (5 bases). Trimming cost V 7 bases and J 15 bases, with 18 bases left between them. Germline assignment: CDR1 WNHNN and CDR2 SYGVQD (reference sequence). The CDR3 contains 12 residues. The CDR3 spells CASINRFRVVFF. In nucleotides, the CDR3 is TGCGCCAGCATTAACAGGTTCAGGGTTGTGTTTTTT.

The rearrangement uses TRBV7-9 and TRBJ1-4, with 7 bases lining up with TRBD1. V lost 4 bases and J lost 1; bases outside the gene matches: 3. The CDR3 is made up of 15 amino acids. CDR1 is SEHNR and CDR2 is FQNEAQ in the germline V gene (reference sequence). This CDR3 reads CASSYDRETNEKLFF. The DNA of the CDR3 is TGTGCCAGCAGCTACGACAGGGAAACTAATGAAAAACTGTTTTTT.

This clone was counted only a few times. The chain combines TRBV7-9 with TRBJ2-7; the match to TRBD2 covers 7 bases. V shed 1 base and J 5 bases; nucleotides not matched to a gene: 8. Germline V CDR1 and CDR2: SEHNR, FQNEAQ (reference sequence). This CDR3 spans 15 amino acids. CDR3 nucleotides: TGTGCCAGCAGCTTAGTGGCACTAGCGATTCACGAGCAGTACTTC. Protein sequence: CASSLVALAIHEQYF. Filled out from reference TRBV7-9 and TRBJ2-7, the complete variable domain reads DTGVSQNPRHKITKRGQNVTFRCDPISEHNRLYWYRQTLGQGPEFLTYFQNEAQLEKSRLLSDRFSAERPKGSFSTLEIQRTEQGDSAMYLCASSLVALAIHEQYFGPGTRLTVT.

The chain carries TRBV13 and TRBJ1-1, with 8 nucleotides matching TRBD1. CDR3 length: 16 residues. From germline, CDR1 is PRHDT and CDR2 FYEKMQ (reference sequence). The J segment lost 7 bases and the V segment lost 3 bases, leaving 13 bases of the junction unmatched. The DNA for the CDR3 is TGTGCCAGCAGCTTTAGTGGCGGGGACAGGAGACTTGAAGCTTTCTTT. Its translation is CASSFSGGDRRLEAFF.

In nucleotides, the CDR3 is TGCGCCAGCTGCGGGAGGGCCGACAATGAGCAGTTCTTC. This codes for CASCGRADNEQFF. This chain links TRBV10-1 with TRBJ2-1; TRBD2 aligns across 9 bases. Trimming at V came to 8 bases and at J to 5 bases, leaving 4 bases not matched to a gene. The CDR3 contains 13 residues. Germline assignment: CDR1 WNHNN and CDR2 SYGVQD (reference sequence).